The present T cell receptor (beta chain) was sequenced within a study of cytomegalovirus exposure and HLA in healthy donors. Study in general: A preliminary data release comprised 80 million or so unique TCRs obtained from HLA-typed donors.

60 Vbeta and 13 Jbeta primers were used in PCR. Profiled with immunoSEQ multiplex PCR; TCRdb holds only in-frame clones, not every one. The sample has fewer than 200,000 clones, around 84% seen once; the top ten hold about 2.5%. Concerning this clone: No antigen is known for it.

Study observations and caveats: Links to common viral pathogens appeared, in a later analysis, for several of the most significant clusters. Presence/absence analysis assumed near-uniform sequencing depth across donors.

The germline gives CDR1 SGHAT, CDR2 FQNNGV. The CDR3 extends over 14 amino acids. Trimming removed 3 bases from V and 5 bases from J, with 13 bases in between. The sequencing input was PBMCs. This sequence originates from a man aged 25-40 years in good health and CMV-seropositive. V usage is TRBV11-2 and J usage is TRBJ1-1; a weak D match, TRBD1 (5 bases). CDR3 sequence reads: CASSFSRRGTEAFF. The CDR3 nucleotides read TGTGCCAGCAGCTTTTCCCGCCGGGGGACTGAAGCTTTCTTT.